This TCR beta chain was captured by sequencing in a study of T cells after yellow fever vaccination. Points from the study as a whole: Contaminating bulk clonotypes could be abundant in FACS-sorted repertoires.

V was shortened by 5 bases and J by 4 bases, with 16 bases between the two germline ends. Germline lookup yields CDR1 SGHVS and CDR2 FQNEAQ. The CDR3 has 15 residues. The sample holds many counts of this clonotype. Template switching by 5'RACE produced TCR cDNA, adding a universal primer site and UMIs. TCRdb ran MiXCR on the 5' RACE reads and lists one entry per CDR3 protein. This sample carries roughly 45,000 distinct CDR3 sequences, 6.5% to 8.5% of them seen once, and the ten largest clones take around 16%. The chain has TRBV7-8 and TRBJ2-3, with D possibly matching TRBD1 (5 bases). Here the sequenced sample was CD8+ T cells not binding an NS4B(214-222) dextramer, sorted from PBMCs, taken 45 days after the yellow fever booster vaccination. This TCR derives from a man aged 30 to 45 who received the YFV17D yellow fever vaccine. The CDR3 spells CASSPYAGPPDTQYF. In DNA form, the CDR3 reads TGTGCCAGCAGCCCCTACGCAGGGCCTCCAGATACGCAGTATTTT.